Listed below are T cell receptor beta chains from one sample, sequenced in a study of shared clonotypes between healthy human individuals. Sequencing was performed with immunoSEQ multiplex PCR; in TCRdb, only in-frame clones are kept and a portion is missing. Here the sample spans 1.5 million to 2.5 million clones, about 95% being singletons. The sequenced sample was naive CD8+ T cells sorted from blood. These TCRs come from a young man in good health. Each CDR3 is given with its conserved first and last residue. The D gene is left open where the match is weak. Not every row has a clone size; where given, it reads once, few, many or a size class.

TRBV30	-	-	TRBJ1-6	TGTGCCTGGAGTGTACAATTCCCCGACAGTAATAATTCACCCCTCCACTTT	CAWSVQFPDSNNSPLHF
TRBV7-9	TRBD2	-	TRBJ2-7	TGTGCCAGCAGTCCGGCGGGAGAAGCGAGCGAGCAGTACTTC	CASSPAGEASEQYF
TRBV28	-	once	TRBJ2-7	TGTGCCAGCAGTTTCGCAGGGTCCTACGAGCAGTACTTC	CASSFAGSYEQYF
TRBV19	TRBD1	-	TRBJ1-6	TGTGCCAGTAGTATCGTGGGACAGCCCGAAAGAGGGGTTAATTCACCCCTCCACTTT	CASSIVGQPERGVNSPLHF
TRBV9	-	-	TRBJ2-7	TGTGCCAGCAGCGGCCCGGGGGCAAACTACGAGCAGTACTTC	CASSGPGANYEQYF
TRBV4-1	-	-	TRBJ2-5	TGCGCCAGCAGTCTTGGCTGGGGGGAGAGGGAGACCCAGTACTTC	CASSLGWGERETQYF
TRBV7-8	TRBD2	-	TRBJ2-1	TGTGCCAGCAGCTTACCGCGGGAGGACACGAGCTCCTACAATGAGCAGTTCTTC	CASSLPREDTSSYNEQFF
TRBV2	-	-	TRBJ2-5	TGTGCCAGCAGTCGGACGGGGTGGGAGACCCAGTACTTC	CASSRTGWETQYF
TRBV5-6	-	-	TRBJ1-1	TGTGCCAGCTTTGGTGGGGCCCCTGAAGCTTTCTTT	CASFGGAPEAFF
TRBV6-1	TRBD1	-	TRBJ2-7	TGTGCCAGCAGTACCGACAGGGCCTACGAGCAGTACTTC	CASSTDRAYEQYF